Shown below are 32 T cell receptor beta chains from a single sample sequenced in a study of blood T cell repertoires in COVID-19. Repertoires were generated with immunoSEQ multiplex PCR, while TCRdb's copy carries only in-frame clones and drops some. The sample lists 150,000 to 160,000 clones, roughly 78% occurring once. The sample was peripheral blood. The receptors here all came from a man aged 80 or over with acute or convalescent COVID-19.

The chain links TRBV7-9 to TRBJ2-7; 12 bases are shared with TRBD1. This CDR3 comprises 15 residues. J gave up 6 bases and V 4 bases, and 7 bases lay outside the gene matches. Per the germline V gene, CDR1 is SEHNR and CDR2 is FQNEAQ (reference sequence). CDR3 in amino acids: CASSWGTGGLGEQYV. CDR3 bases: TGTGCCAGCAGCTGGGGGACAGGGGGCTTGGGCGAGCAGTACGTC.

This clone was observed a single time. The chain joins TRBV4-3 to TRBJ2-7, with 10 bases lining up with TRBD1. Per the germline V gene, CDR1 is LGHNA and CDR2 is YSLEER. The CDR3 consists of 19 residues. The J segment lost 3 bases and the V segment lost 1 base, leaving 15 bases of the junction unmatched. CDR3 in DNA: TGCGCCAGCAGCCAAGCCTACGGGACAGGGGTTTTTCCGGACTACGAGCAGTACTTC. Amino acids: CASSQAYGTGVFPDYEQYF.

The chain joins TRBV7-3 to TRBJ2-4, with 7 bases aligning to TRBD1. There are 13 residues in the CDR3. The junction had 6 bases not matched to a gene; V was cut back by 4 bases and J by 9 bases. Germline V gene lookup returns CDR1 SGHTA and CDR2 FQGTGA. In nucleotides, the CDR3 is TGTGCCAGCAGCTCAGACAGGGACAGCATTCAGTACTTC. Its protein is CASSSDRDSIQYF.

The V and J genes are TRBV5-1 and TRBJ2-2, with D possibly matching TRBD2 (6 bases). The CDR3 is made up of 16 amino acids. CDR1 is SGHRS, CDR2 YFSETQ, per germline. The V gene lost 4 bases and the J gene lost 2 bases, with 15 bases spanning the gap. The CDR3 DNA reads TGCGCCAGCAGCCCCGACAGACTAGATAACACCGGGGAGCTGTTTTTT. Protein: CASSPDRLDNTGELFF.

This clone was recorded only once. The CDR3 DNA reads as TGTGCCAGCAGTCTATCGGGACAGGGTATGGGGACCCAGTACTTC. As protein: CASSLSGQGMGTQYF. The chain couples TRBV11-2 to TRBJ2-5, with 9 nucleotides matching TRBD1. The J segment lost 7 bases and the V segment lost 6 bases, leaving 12 bases of the junction unmatched. The CDR3 totals 15 residues. CDR1 and CDR2 from the germline V gene are SGHAT and FQNNGV. Combining the CDR3 with reference TRBV11-2 and TRBJ2-5 gives the whole variable domain EAGVAQSPRYKIIEKRQSVAFWCNPISGHATLYWYQQILGQGPKLLIQFQNNGVVDDSQLPKDRFSAERLKGVDSTLKIQPAKLEDSAVYLCASSLSGQGMGTQYFGPGTRLLVL.

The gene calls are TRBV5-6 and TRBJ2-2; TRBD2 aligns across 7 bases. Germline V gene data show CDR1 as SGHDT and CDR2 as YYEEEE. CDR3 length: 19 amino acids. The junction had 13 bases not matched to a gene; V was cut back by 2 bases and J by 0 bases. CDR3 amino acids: CASSFYSSGGPPNTGELFF. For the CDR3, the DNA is TGTGCCAGCAGCTTCTACTCTAGCGGAGGTCCCCCGAACACCGGGGAGCTGTTTTTT.

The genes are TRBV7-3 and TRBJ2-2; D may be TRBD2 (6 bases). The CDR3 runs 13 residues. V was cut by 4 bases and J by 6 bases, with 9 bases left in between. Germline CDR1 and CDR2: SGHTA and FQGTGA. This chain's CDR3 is CASSSREAGELFF. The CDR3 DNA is TGTGCCAGCAGCTCCAGGGAGGCCGGGGAGCTGTTTTTT.

The CDR3: CASSQGPMNTEAFF. CDR3 in DNA: TGTGCCAGCAGCCAGGGTCCCATGAACACTGAAGCTTTCTTT. The rearrangement joins TRBV11-3 to TRBJ1-1, with TRBD1 as a possible D gene (5 bases). V gave up 5 bases and J gave up 0 bases, with 10 bases separating them. Germline CDR1 is SGHNT and CDR2 is YENEEA. The CDR3 sequence is 14 residues long.

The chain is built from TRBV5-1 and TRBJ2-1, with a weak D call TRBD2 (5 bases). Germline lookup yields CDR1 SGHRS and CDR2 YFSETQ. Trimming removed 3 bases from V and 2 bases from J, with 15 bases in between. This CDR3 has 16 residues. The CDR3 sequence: CASSSEGRSTYNEQFF. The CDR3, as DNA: TGCGCCAGCAGCTCTGAGGGAAGAAGCACCTACAATGAGCAGTTCTTC.

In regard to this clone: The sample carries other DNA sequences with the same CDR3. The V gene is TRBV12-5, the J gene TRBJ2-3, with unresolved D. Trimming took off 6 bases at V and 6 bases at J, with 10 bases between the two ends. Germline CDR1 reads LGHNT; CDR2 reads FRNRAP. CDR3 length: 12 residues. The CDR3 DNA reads TGTGCTAGTGGCCCTTCCAGGGATACGCAGTATTTT. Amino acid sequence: CASGPSRDTQYF. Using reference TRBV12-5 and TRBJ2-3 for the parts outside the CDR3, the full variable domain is DARVTQTPRHKVTEMGQEVTMRCQPILGHNTVFWYRQTMMQGLELLAYFRNRAPLDDSGMPKDRFSAEMPDATLATLKIQPSEPRDSAVYFCASGPSRDTQYFGPGTRLTVL.

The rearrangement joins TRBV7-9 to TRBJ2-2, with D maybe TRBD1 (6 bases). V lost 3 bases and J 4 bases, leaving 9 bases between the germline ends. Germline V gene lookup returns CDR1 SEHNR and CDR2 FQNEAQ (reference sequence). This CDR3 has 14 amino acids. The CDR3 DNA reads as TGTGCCAGCAGCTTTGGGACACCCACCGGGGAGCTGTTTTTT. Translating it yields CASSFGTPTGELFF.

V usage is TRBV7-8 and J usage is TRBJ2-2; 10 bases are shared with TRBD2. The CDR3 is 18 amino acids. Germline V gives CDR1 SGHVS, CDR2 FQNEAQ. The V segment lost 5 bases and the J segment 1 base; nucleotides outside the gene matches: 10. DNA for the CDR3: TGTGCCAGCAGCGCTAGAGCCCTAGCGGGGGTGAACACCGGGGAGCTGTTTTTT. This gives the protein CASSARALAGVNTGELFF.

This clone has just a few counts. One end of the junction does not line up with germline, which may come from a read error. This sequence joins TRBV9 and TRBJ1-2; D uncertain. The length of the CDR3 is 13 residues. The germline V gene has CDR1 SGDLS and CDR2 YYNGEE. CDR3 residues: CASSVNANHGYTF. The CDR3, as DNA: TGTGCCAGCAGCGTAAATGCTAACCATGGCTACACCTTC.

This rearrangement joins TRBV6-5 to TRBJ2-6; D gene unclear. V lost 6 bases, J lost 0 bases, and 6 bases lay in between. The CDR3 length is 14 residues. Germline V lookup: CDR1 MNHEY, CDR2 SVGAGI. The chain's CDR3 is CASRLSSGANVLTF. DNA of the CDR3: TGTGCCAGCAGGTTATCCTCTGGGGCCAACGTCCTGACTTTC.

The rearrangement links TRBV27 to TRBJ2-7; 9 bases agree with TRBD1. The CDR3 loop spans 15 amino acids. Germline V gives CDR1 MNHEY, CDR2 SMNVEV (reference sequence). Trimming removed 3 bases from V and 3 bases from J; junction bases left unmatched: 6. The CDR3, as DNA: TGTGCCAGCAGTTTCCTCCAGACAGGGGGCTACGAGCAGTACTTC. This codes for CASSFLQTGGYEQYF.

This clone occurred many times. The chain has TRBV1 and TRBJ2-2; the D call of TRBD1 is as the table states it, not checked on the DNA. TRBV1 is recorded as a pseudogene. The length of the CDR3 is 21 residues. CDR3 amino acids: CTSSPTSLGGRRRRDTGELFF. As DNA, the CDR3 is TGCACCAGCAGCCCGACTTCCCTTGGGGGCAGGCGGCGTAGGGACACCGGGGAGCTGTTTTTT.

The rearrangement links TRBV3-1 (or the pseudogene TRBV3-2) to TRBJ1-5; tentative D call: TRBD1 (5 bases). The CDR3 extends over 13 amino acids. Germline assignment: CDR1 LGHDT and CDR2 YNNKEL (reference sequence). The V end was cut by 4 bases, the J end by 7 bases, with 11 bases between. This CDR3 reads CASSRGVNQPQHF. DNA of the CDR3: TGTGCCAGCAGCCGGGGGGTGAACCAGCCCCAGCATTTT.

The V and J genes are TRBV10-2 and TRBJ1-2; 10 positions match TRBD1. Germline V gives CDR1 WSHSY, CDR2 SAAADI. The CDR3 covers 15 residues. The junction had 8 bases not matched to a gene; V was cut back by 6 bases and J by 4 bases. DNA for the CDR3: TGCGCCAGCAGCCAAGGGACAGGGGTTACCTATGGCTACACCTTC. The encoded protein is CASSQGTGVTYGYTF.

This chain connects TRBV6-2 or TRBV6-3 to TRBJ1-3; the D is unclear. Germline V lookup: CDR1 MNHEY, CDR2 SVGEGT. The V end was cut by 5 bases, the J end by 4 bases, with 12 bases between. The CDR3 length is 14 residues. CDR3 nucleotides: TGTGCCAGCAGTCCCACAGCTTACGGAAACACCATATATTTT. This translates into CASSPTAYGNTIYF.

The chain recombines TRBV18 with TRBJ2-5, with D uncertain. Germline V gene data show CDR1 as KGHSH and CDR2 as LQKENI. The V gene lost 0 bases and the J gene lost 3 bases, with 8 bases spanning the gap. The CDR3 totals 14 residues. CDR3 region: CASSPPSSEETQYF. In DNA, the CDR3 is TGTGCCAGCTCACCACCGTCCAGTGAAGAGACCCAGTACTTC.

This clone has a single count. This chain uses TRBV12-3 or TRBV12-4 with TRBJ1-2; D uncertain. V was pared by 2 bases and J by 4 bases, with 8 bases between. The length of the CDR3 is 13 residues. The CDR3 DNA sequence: TGTGCCAGCAGTTTACTGGCCAGCTATGGCTACACCTTC. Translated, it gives CASSLLASYGYTF.

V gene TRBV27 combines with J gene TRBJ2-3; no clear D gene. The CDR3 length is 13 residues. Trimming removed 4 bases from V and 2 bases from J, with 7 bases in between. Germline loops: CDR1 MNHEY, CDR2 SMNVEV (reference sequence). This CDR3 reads CASSSLLTDTQYF. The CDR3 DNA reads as TGTGCCAGCAGTTCCCTCCTCACAGATACGCAGTATTTT.

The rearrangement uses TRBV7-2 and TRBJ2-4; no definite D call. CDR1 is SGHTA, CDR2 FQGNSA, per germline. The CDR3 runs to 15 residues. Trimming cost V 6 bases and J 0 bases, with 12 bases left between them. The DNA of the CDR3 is TGTGCCAGCAGAAAAGCGACCTTAGCCAAAAACATTCAGTACTTC. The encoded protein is CASRKATLAKNIQYF.

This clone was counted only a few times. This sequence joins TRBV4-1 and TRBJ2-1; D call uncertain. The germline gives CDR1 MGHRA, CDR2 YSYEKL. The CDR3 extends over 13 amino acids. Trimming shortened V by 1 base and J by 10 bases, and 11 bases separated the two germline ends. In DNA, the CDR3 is TGCGCCAGCAGCCAAGCCGCCCCCAGGGAGCAGTTCTTC. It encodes CASSQAAPREQFF.

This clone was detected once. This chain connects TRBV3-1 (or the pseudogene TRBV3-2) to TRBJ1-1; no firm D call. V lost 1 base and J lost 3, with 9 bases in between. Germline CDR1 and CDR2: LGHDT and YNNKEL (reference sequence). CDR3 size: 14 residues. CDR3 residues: CASSQVITDTEAFF. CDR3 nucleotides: TGTGCCAGCAGCCAAGTGATCACGGACACTGAAGCTTTCTTT.

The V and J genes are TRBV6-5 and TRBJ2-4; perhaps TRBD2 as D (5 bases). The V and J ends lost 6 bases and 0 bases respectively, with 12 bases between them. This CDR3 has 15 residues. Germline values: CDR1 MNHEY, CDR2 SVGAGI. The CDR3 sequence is CASSRGVLAKNIQYF. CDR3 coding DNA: TGTGCCAGCAGCCGGGGAGTACTAGCCAAAAACATTCAGTACTTC.

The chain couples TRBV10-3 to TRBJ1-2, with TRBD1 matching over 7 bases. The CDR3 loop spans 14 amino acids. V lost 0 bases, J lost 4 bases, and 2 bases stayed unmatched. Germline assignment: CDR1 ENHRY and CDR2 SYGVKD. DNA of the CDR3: TGTGCCATCAGTGAGTCCAGACAGGGCTATGGCTACACCTTC. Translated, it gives CAISESRQGYGYTF.

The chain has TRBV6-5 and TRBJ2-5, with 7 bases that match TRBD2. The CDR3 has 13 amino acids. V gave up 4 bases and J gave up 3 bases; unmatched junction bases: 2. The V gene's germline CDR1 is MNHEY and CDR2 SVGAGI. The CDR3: CASSSLAEETQYF. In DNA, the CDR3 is TGTGCCAGCAGTTCGCTAGCGGAAGAGACCCAGTACTTC.

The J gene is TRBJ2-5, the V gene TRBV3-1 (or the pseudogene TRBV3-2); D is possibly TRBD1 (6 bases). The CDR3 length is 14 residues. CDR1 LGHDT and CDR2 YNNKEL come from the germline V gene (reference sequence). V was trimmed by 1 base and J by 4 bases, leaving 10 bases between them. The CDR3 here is CASSQVNRAETQYF. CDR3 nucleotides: TGTGCCAGCAGCCAAGTCAACAGGGCAGAGACCCAGTACTTC.

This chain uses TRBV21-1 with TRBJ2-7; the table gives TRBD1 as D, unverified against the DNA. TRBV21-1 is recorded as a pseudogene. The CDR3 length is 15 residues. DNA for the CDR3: TGTGCCAGCAGGGCTCGACAGGGGGCGCGGGTCGAGCAGTACGTC. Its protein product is CASRARQGARVEQYV.

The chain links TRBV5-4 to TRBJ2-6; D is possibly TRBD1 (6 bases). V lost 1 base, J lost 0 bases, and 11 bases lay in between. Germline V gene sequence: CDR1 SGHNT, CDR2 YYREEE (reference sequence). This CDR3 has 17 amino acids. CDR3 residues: CASSLTGTFSGANVLTF. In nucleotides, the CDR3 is TGTGCCAGCAGCTTGACAGGGACCTTCTCTGGGGCCAACGTCCTGACTTTC.

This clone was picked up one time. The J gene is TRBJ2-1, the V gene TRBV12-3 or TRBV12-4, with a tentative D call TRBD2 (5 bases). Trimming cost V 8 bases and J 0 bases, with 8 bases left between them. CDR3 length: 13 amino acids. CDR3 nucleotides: TGTGCCAGCGAACTAGACTCCTACAATGAGCAGTTCTTC. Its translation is CASELDSYNEQFF.